The rows below give T cell receptor beta chains drawn from one sample of a study of OX40 agonist ivuxolimab in advanced cancers. Libraries were prepared by immunoSEQ multiplex PCR; TCRdb keeps only in-frame clonotypes and omits some of them. The data show 70,000 to 85,000 clones, over 90% seen once. The sequencing here drew on CD4+ or CD8+ T cells sorted from blood, taken in a trial of the OX40 agonist ivuxolimab. All receptors come from an adult with an advanced solid tumor such as melanoma, head and neck, liver or kidney cancer. Each CDR3 is given with its conserved first and last residue. Fields, in order: V gene, CDR3 protein.

v_gene: TRBV5-1; CDR3aa: CASSLGQDTDTQYF
v_gene: TRBV7-2; CDR3aa: CASSQGTGGYGYTF
v_gene: TRBV21-1; CDR3aa: CASRGGLSQRGSVWEQYF
v_gene: TRBV30; CDR3aa: CAWRRDWNEQFF
v_gene: TRBV7-2; CDR3aa: CASSPGLAGEEQFF
v_gene: TRBV10-3; CDR3aa: CAISEIGGNTGELFF
v_gene: TRBV28; CDR3aa: CASSSMASGRSEQYF
v_gene: TRBV11-1; CDR3aa: CASSLTGEDTQYF
v_gene: TRBV28; CDR3aa: CASRESGTGLNGYTF
v_gene: TRBV28; CDR3aa: CASSLSGTGGDEQYF
v_gene: TRBV7-2; CDR3aa: CASSLGPGNYGYTF
v_gene: TRBV4-3; CDR3aa: CASSQDSQITDTQYF